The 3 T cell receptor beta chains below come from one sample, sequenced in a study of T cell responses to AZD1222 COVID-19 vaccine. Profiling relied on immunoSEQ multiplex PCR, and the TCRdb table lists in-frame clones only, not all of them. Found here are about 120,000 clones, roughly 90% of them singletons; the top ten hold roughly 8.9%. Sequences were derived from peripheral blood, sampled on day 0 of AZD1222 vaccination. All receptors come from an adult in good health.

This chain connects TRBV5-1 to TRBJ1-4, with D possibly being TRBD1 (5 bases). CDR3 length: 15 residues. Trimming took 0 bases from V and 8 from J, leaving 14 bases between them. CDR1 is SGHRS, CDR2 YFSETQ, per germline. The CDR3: CASSLEGPTGEKLFF. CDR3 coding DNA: TGCGCCAGCAGCTTGGAGGGACCAACGGGGGAAAAACTGTTTTTT.

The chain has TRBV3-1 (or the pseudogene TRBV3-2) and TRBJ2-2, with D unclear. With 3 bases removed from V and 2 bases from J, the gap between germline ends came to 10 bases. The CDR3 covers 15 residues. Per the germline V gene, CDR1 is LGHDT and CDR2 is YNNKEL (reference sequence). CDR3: CASSHYRTNTGELFF. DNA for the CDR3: TGTGCCAGCAGCCACTACCGTACTAACACCGGGGAGCTGTTTTTT.

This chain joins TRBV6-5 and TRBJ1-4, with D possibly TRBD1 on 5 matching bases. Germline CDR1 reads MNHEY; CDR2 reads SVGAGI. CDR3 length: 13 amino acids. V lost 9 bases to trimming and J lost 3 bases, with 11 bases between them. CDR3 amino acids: CASTRGPNEKLFF. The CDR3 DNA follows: TGTGCCAGTACAAGGGGCCCTAATGAAAAACTGTTTTTT.